The next 27 T cell receptor beta chains were all read from a single sample in a study of human T cells and chemical hapten exposure. Time point described: pre-sensitization, week 0. Regarding treatment: therapeutic diphenylcyclopropenone sensitization with weekly scalp DPC. Each CDR3 protein gets one entry after TCRdb re-called the RACE reads with MiXCR. The sample carries about 85,000 distinct CDR3 sequences, 8.5% recorded once. Sequenced material: whole blood, taken in connection with sensitization to the hapten diphenylcyclopropenone (DPC). These receptors were obtained from a man aged 40-49 years with alopecia areata. Some clones in this sample may be carry-over from other donors' samples.

This sequence joins TRBV19 and TRBJ2-7, with 10 positions matching TRBD1. The CDR3 runs 18 residues. Germline V gives CDR1 LNHDA, CDR2 SQIVND (reference sequence). The ends lost 3 bases at V and 2 bases at J; junction bases unmatched: 13. The CDR3 here is CASSMAQPGQGKPYEQYF. DNA of the CDR3: TGTGCCAGTAGTATGGCCCAACCGGGACAGGGGAAACCCTACGAGCAGTACTTC. Complete variable domain (other parts from reference TRBV19 and TRBJ2-7): DGGITQSPKYLFRKEGQNVTLSCEQNLNHDAMYWYRQDPGQGLRLIYYSQIVNDFQKGDIAEGYSVSREKKESFPLTVTSAQKNPTAFYLCASSMAQPGQGKPYEQYFGPGTRLTVT.

V and J are TRBV5-1 and TRBJ1-4; possible D gene TRBD1, 6 bases. This CDR3 comprises 16 residues. Germline lookup yields CDR1 SGHRS and CDR2 YFSETQ. The ends were cut back, 1 base at V and 7 bases at J, with 17 bases in the middle. The CDR3 is CASSLLEAGVVEKLFF. CDR3 coding DNA: TGCGCCAGCAGCTTGCTGGAGGCAGGGGTCGTTGAAAAACTGTTTTTT.

The gene calls are TRBV30 and TRBJ2-2; TRBD2 is a possible D gene (5 bases). This CDR3 is 13 amino acids long. Between the trimmed V and J ends, which lost 0 bases and 7 bases, there was a span of 9 bases. Per germline, CDR1 GTSNPN and CDR2 SVGIG (reference sequence). The CDR3 nucleotides are TGTGCCTGGAGTGTCGACCGGGGCGGGGAGCTGTTTTTT. It yields the protein CAWSVDRGGELFF.

The sample holds many counts of this clonotype. The rearrangement links TRBV12-3 or TRBV12-4 to TRBJ2-1; D gene unclear. The CDR3 sequence is 12 residues long. The germline V and J ends were trimmed by 6 bases and 0 bases, with 3 bases remaining between them. The CDR3 coding sequence is TGTGCCAGCAGGCGCTCCTACAATGAGCAGTTCTTC. Its protein is CASRRSYNEQFF.

This clonotype has more than one count but fewer than ten. CDR3 DNA sequence: TGCAGTGCTGGACAGGGGAGAAGCAATCAGCCCCAGCATTTT. It codes for CSAGQGRSNQPQHF. V and J are TRBV20-1 and TRBJ1-5, with 9 bases fitting TRBD1. The CDR3 covers 14 residues. V dropped 5 bases and J dropped 1; count of bases not matched to a gene: 3. Germline CDR1 is DFQATT and CDR2 is SNEGSKA (reference sequence).

V gene TRBV6-5 combines with J gene TRBJ1-6, with a possible D match to TRBD1 (6 bases). The V end was cut by 4 bases, the J end by 7 bases, with 11 bases between. The CDR3 runs to 14 residues. Germline V gene data show CDR1 as MNHEY and CDR2 as SVGAGI. This CDR3 is CASSSRGSNSPLHF. The CDR3 DNA reads as TGTGCCAGCAGTTCCAGGGGCTCCAATTCACCCCTCCACTTT.

The genes are TRBV20-1 and TRBJ2-7, with D possibly called TRBD1 or TRBD2 (6 bases each). The germline gives CDR1 DFQATT, CDR2 SNEGSKA (reference sequence). The CDR3 is 12 residues long. The V and J ends lost 1 base and 7 bases respectively, with 11 bases between them. CDR3 region: CSARGRGGEQYV. In DNA form, the CDR3 reads TGCAGTGCTAGAGGACGAGGGGGGGAGCAGTACGTC.

This chain connects TRBV29-1 to TRBJ2-5; 12 bases map to TRBD2. In germline, CDR1 is SQVTM, CDR2 ANQGSEA. This CDR3 has 15 amino acids. Trimming removed 6 bases from V and 5 bases from J; junction bases left unmatched: 10. CDR3 DNA sequence: TGCAGCGTGCTCGGCGTCCTAGCGGGAGGGGAGACCCAGTACTTC. This codes for CSVLGVLAGGETQYF.

The V call is TRBV7-2, the J call TRBJ2-3; 8 bases fit TRBD2. Germline CDR1 is SGHTA and CDR2 is FQGNSA. V lost 5 bases, J lost 3 bases, and 10 bases stayed unmatched. The CDR3 consists of 16 residues. CDR3 sequence (DNA): TGTGCCAGCAGCCGGAGACTAGCGACGGTTACAGATACGCAGTATTTT. This gives the protein CASSRRLATVTDTQYF.

There are many counts of this clonotype. The chain combines TRBV29-1 with TRBJ2-3, with 7 bases aligning to TRBD2. From germline, CDR1 is SQVTM and CDR2 ANQGSEA. After removal of 4 bases from V and 10 bases from J, the junction contained 5 bases not matched to a gene. CDR3 size: 11 residues. The CDR3 DNA is TGCAGCGTTGGCGGGGGACTCTCGCAGTATTTT. This sequence encodes CSVGGGLSQYF.

There are a few counts of this clonotype. This sequence joins TRBV5-1 and TRBJ2-5, with 9 bases that match TRBD1. The CDR3 has 15 residues. J lost 1 base, V lost 0 bases, and 1 base had no gene match. The V gene's germline CDR1 is SGHRS and CDR2 YFSETQ. CDR3 protein: CASSLGDRAQETQYF. In DNA form, the CDR3 reads TGCGCCAGCAGCTTGGGGGACAGGGCCCAAGAGACCCAGTACTTC.

The V gene is TRBV29-1, the J gene TRBJ1-1, with TRBD1 identical over 8 bases. Trimming at V came to 7 bases and at J to 2 bases, leaving 9 bases not matched to a gene. The CDR3 has 14 residues. Germline CDR1 reads SQVTM; CDR2 reads ANQGSEA. The CDR3 reads CSAGRTGTNTEAFF. CDR3 coding DNA: TGCAGCGCCGGAAGGACAGGGACAAACACTGAAGCTTTCTTT.

Many counts were recorded for this clonotype. The V call is TRBV18, the J call TRBJ2-7; 11 bases map to TRBD2. Per germline, CDR1 KGHSH and CDR2 LQKENI. The CDR3 sequence is 18 residues long. The J segment lost 0 bases and the V segment lost 3 bases, leaving 10 bases of the junction unmatched. CDR3 residues: CASSPGLAGGDVSYEQYV. The CDR3 nucleotides are TGTGCCAGCTCACCGGGGCTAGCGGGAGGTGACGTCTCCTACGAGCAGTACGTC.

This clonotype was counted between two and nine times. The rearrangement links TRBV28 to TRBJ1-2; 11 bases are shared with TRBD1. The CDR3 loop spans 17 amino acids. V lost 6 bases and J lost 2; bases outside the gene matches: 11. Germline V lookup: CDR1 MDHEN, CDR2 SYDVKM. This chain's CDR3 is CASRKGARTGGNYGYTF. CDR3 nucleotide sequence: TGTGCCAGCAGAAAAGGAGCTCGGACAGGGGGCAACTATGGCTACACCTTC.

This clonotype was counted a few times. Here the CDR3 DNA reads TGTGCCACCAGTGATTTTGGCTCGGCAGATACGCAGTATTTT. Translated: CATSDFGSADTQYF. The J gene is TRBJ2-3, the V gene TRBV24-1; D ambiguous. The CDR3 has 14 residues. Trimming took 1 base from V and 4 from J, leaving 8 bases between them. The V gene's germline CDR1 is KGHDR and CDR2 SFDVKD.

The chain carries TRBV25-1 and TRBJ2-6; D is unresolved. Germline V gene lookup returns CDR1 MGHDK and CDR2 SYGVNS. The CDR3 sequence is 16 residues long. V was trimmed by 1 base and J by 1 base, leaving 8 bases between them. The CDR3 sequence: CASSESSLSGANVLTF. The DNA of the CDR3 is TGTGCCAGCAGTGAATCCAGCTTGTCTGGGGCCAACGTCCTGACTTTC.

This chain connects TRBV18 to TRBJ2-7; 15 bases line up with TRBD2. V shed 6 bases and J 6 bases; nucleotides not matched to a gene: 9. This CDR3 spans 16 amino acids. Germline assignment: CDR1 KGHSH and CDR2 LQKENI. CDR3 nucleotide sequence: TGTGCCAGCTCCCAATCGGGACTAGCGGGAGGAAGCGAGCAGTACGTC. It translates to CASSQSGLAGGSEQYV.

This CDR3 is CASSTNWPSYEQYF. The DNA of the CDR3 is TGTGCCAGCAGCACCAACTGGCCCTCCTACGAGCAGTACTTC. This chain uses TRBV28 with TRBJ2-7; D is unclear. V was cut by 6 bases and J by 0 bases, with 12 bases left in between. The germline CDR1 and CDR2 sequences are MDHEN and SYDVKM. This CDR3 has 14 amino acids. The full variable domain, in which reference TRBV28 and TRBJ2-7 provide the parts outside the CDR3, is DVKVTQSSRYLVKRTGEKVFLECVQDMDHENMFWYRQDPGLGLRLIYFSYDVKMKEKGDIPEGYSVSREKKERFSLILESASTNQTSMYLCASSTNWPSYEQYFGPGTRLTVT.

This clonotype has just a few counts. J is TRBJ2-5 and V is TRBV5-1, with D maybe TRBD2 (5 bases). This CDR3 comprises 14 residues. V lost 4 bases and J 1 base, leaving 11 bases between the germline ends. Germline CDR1 is SGHRS and CDR2 is YFSETQ. The CDR3 is CASSVPDFQETQYF. The CDR3 nucleotides read TGCGCCAGCAGCGTGCCGGACTTCCAAGAGACCCAGTACTTC. Drawing the rest from reference TRBV5-1 and TRBJ2-5, the complete variable domain is KAGVTQTPRYLIKTRGQQVTLSCSPISGHRSVSWYQQTPGQGLQFLFEYFSETQRNKGNFPGRFSGRQFSNSRSEMNVSTLELGDSALYLCASSVPDFQETQYFGPGTRLLVL.

The rearrangement joins TRBV7-9 to TRBJ2-3; 8 bases are shared with TRBD2. J gave up 1 base and V 5 bases, and 2 bases lay outside the gene matches. The CDR3 loop spans 14 amino acids. From germline, CDR1 is SEHNR and CDR2 FQNEAQ (reference sequence). CDR3 sequence: CASSRSGGTDTQYF. In nucleotides, the CDR3 is TGTGCCAGCAGCCGTAGCGGGGGCACAGATACGCAGTATTTT.

This clonotype appeared many times. This chain joins TRBV7-2 and TRBJ1-4; D might be TRBD1 (5 bases). The V gene's germline CDR1 is SGHTA and CDR2 FQGNSA. This CDR3 has 15 amino acids. V was cut by 5 bases and J by 7 bases, with 17 bases left in between. CDR3 protein: CASSPKWRGGEKLFF. In nucleotides, the CDR3 is TGTGCCAGCAGCCCAAAATGGAGGGGAGGTGAAAAACTGTTTTTT. The complete variable domain, with remaining parts taken from reference TRBV7-2 and TRBJ1-4, reads GAGVSQSPSNKVTEKGKDVELRCDPISGHTALYWYRQSLGQGLEFLIYFQGNSAPDKSGLPSDRFSAERTGGSVSTLTIQRTQQEDSAVYLCASSPKWRGGEKLFFGSGTQLSVL.

A few counts support this clonotype. Written as DNA, the CDR3 is TGTGCCAGCAGTTTGGGAGCGGGAGAAAACGAGCAGTACGTC. This gives the protein CASSLGAGENEQYV. This chain joins TRBV27 and TRBJ2-7; 8 nucleotides align to TRBD2. This CDR3 has 14 amino acids. The ends lost 3 bases at V and 5 bases at J; junction bases unmatched: 6. Germline V lookup: CDR1 MNHEY, CDR2 SMNVEV (reference sequence).

This clonotype has a handful of counts. The chain couples TRBV5-1 to TRBJ1-2; D not certain. The germline V gene has CDR1 SGHRS and CDR2 YFSETQ. Trimming left V 4 bases short and J 5 bases short, with 21 bases between. The CDR3 covers 16 residues. This chain's CDR3 is CASSAGGRSREYGYTF. The CDR3 nucleotides are TGCGCCAGCAGCGCTGGAGGGAGGTCGCGGGAATATGGCTACACCTTC.

This clonotype has a count of ten or more. This chain links TRBV4-2 with TRBJ2-4; 11 bases agree with TRBD2. Germline assignment: CDR1 LGHNA and CDR2 YNFKEQ. Germline trimming cut 2 bases from V and 8 bases from J; bases unmatched to any gene: 5. This CDR3 is 15 amino acids long. CDR3 residues: CASSQLAGGLYIQYF. CDR3 bases: TGTGCCAGCAGCCAACTAGCGGGAGGCCTCTACATTCAGTACTTC.

The chain recombines TRBV2 with TRBJ2-2; D may correspond to TRBD1 or TRBD2 (5 bases each). There are 13 residues in the CDR3. Germline CDR1 reads SNHLY; CDR2 reads FYNNEI. The V and J ends lost 7 bases and 6 bases respectively, with 12 bases between them. CDR3 residues: CASIGTPPGELFF. CDR3 DNA: TGTGCCAGCATAGGGACCCCTCCCGGGGAGCTGTTTTTT.

Many counts were recorded for this clonotype. The chain joins TRBV20-1 to TRBJ2-7, with a possible D match to TRBD2 (5 bases). The CDR3 is 14 amino acids. Germline assignment: CDR1 DFQATT and CDR2 SNEGSKA (reference sequence). Trimming shortened V by 3 bases and J by 5 bases, and 17 bases separated the two germline ends. Written as DNA, the CDR3 is TGCAGTGCTAGGACACCCCCGCAGGAGGACGAGCAGTACGTC. Its translation is CSARTPPQEDEQYV.

This clonotype appeared many times. V and J are TRBV18 and TRBJ1-5; perhaps TRBD1 as D (5 bases). The ends were cut back, 4 bases at V and 4 bases at J, with 17 bases in the middle. The CDR3 sequence is 16 residues long. The germline V gene has CDR1 KGHSH and CDR2 LQKENI. The CDR3 is CASSQTAGGGNQPQHF. The CDR3 nucleotides read TGTGCCAGCTCACAGACAGCTGGCGGCGGGAATCAGCCCCAGCATTTT. Full variable domain (remainder filled in from reference TRBV18 and TRBJ1-5): NAGVMQNPRHLVRRRGQEARLRCSPMKGHSHVYWYRQLPEEGLKFMVYLQKENIIDESGMPKERFSAEFPKEGPSILRIQQVVRGDSAAYFCASSQTAGGGNQPQHFGDGTRLSIL.